A selection of T cell receptor beta chains follows, all from one sample in a study of blood T cell repertoires in COVID-19. Here immunoSEQ multiplex PCR was the method, and the copy in TCRdb shows in-frame clones only, minus some. There are about 160,000 clones in the sample; approximately 85% occur only once, and 6.5% to 7.5% lies in the top ten. The specimen was peripheral blood. The source is a man at least 80 years old with COVID-19, enrolled during active disease. CDR3s include the opening cysteine and the closing phenylalanine or tryptophan. Each record gives: CDR3 protein, J gene, CDR3 length, D gene, V gene. A D gene is named only where the DNA matches it firmly.

CASGTRGGEQFF | TRBJ2-1 | 12 | NA | TRBV27
CASSPTQGAGTDTQYF | TRBJ2-3 | 16 | TRBD1 | TRBV4-2
CASSVTAISTDTQYF | TRBJ2-3 | 15 | NA | TRBV9
CASSPPPGGGASSGANVLTF | TRBJ2-6 | 20 | NA | TRBV28
CASSSAGTANYEQYF | TRBJ2-7 | 15 | TRBD1 | TRBV19
CASSPRGGGGVHSTDTQYF | TRBJ2-3 | 19 | TRBD2 | TRBV9
CASSSKGGTEAFF | TRBJ1-1 | 13 | NA | TRBV7-2
CASSEEGQYSNQPQHF | TRBJ1-5 | 16 | NA | TRBV2
CASSPRSGETQYF | TRBJ2-5 | 13 | NA | TRBV18
CASSSGQGAFDEQYF | TRBJ2-7 | 15 | TRBD1 | TRBV7-9
CASTYREGYTF | TRBJ1-2 | 11 | NA | TRBV6-6
CASSLAYMNTEAFF | TRBJ1-1 | 14 | NA | TRBV7-8
CASSPDGGGYGYTF | TRBJ1-2 | 14 | NA | TRBV5-6
CAMGDTEAFF | TRBJ1-1 | 10 | NA | TRBV6-6
CASSLGATRGNQPQHF | TRBJ1-5 | 16 | NA | TRBV5-6
CASSVADRSNYGYTF | TRBJ1-2 | 15 | TRBD1 | TRBV9
CASSFTSGYEQYF | TRBJ2-7 | 13 | NA | TRBV6-5
CASKSGGTPGTGELFF | TRBJ2-2 | 16 | TRBD2 | TRBV7-3
CASSLPSYGYTF | TRBJ1-2 | 12 | NA | TRBV7-2
CASSNYNEQFF | TRBJ2-1 | 11 | NA | TRBV25-1
CASSFLFPRGRSYGYTF | TRBJ1-2 | 17 | NA | TRBV19
CASSPGQLNEKLFF | TRBJ1-4 | 14 | TRBD1 | TRBV5-4
CASSPGGGHTEAFF | TRBJ1-1 | 14 | NA | TRBV5-1
CASKSGTRDTGELFF | TRBJ2-2 | 15 | TRBD2 | TRBV2
CASSSHSGAGGADTQYF | TRBJ2-3 | 17 | NA | TRBV6-2/TRBV6-3
CASSHGFTGGSGGADTQYF | TRBJ2-3 | 19 | TRBD2 | TRBV4-3
CASSLQTAATQYF | TRBJ2-5 | 13 | NA | TRBV5-1
CAISESRAPYEQYF | TRBJ2-7 | 14 | NA | TRBV10-3
CATSDSATGNYGYTF | TRBJ1-2 | 15 | TRBD1 | TRBV24-1
CASSERGGWRTEAFF | TRBJ1-1 | 15 | NA | TRBV6-1
CASSFDRGMNTEAFF | TRBJ1-1 | 15 | TRBD1 | TRBV6-5
CAISESPRGSQPQHF | TRBJ1-5 | 15 | NA | TRBV10-3